The rows below give T cell receptor beta chains drawn from one sample of a study of cytomegalovirus exposure and HLA in healthy donors. Generated by immunoSEQ multiplex PCR, the TCRdb table keeps only in-frame clones and is missing some. In the table there are about 130,000 clones, roughly 79% of which are singletons. The sample was PBMCs. These receptors originate from a woman in her fifties or sixties in good health and CMV-seronegative. Both conserved end residues are part of each CDR3. A D gene is named only where the DNA matches it firmly. Size is stated for part of the rows, as once, few or many counts, or as a class when the clone is expanded.

TRBV6-1	TRBJ2-7	-	few	CASSEWRQGSYEQYF	TGTGCCAGCAGTGAATGGCGGCAGGGCTCCTACGAGCAGTACTTC
TRBV28	TRBJ1-1	-	-	CASSFYRVSPEAFF	TGTGCCAGCAGTTTCTACAGGGTTTCTCCTGAAGCTTTCTTT
TRBV7-2	TRBJ2-2	TRBD1	-	CASSVTGVNTGELFF	TGTGCCAGCAGCGTAACAGGGGTGAACACCGGGGAGCTGTTTTTT
TRBV27	TRBJ2-1	TRBD1	-	CASSSLTGTGAHEQFF	TGTGCCAGCAGTTCCCTCACCGGGACAGGGGCCCATGAGCAGTTCTTC
TRBV7-2	TRBJ2-5	TRBD2	-	CASSFLAGGIRQETQYF	TGTGCCAGCAGCTTTTTAGCGGGAGGGATTAGACAAGAGACCCAGTACTTC
TRBV7-3	TRBJ2-1	TRBD2	-	CASSQTSGRSSEQFF	TGTGCCAGCAGTCAAACTAGCGGGAGATCCAGTGAGCAGTTCTTC
TRBV9	TRBJ2-2	-	-	CASSVELRYGELFF	TGTGCCAGCAGCGTAGAATTACGCTACGGGGAGCTGTTTTTT
TRBV6-5	TRBJ1-2	-	-	CASRTGERGYTF	TGTGCCAGCAGAACGGGGGAACGCGGCTACACCTTC
TRBV5-1	TRBJ1-1	TRBD1	-	CASSPLGQENTEAFF	TGCGCCAGCAGCCCCTTAGGACAGGAGAACACTGAAGCTTTCTTT
TRBV4-1	TRBJ2-2	-	-	CASSQGRDGFTGELFF	TGCGCCAGCAGCCAAGGGCGGGACGGCTTCACCGGGGAGCTGTTTTTT
TRBV9	TRBJ2-5	-	-	CASSVEGGQETQYF	TGTGCCAGCAGCGTAGAAGGGGGACAAGAGACCCAGTACTTC
TRBV7-3	TRBJ1-1	-	-	CASSLLVGRGSEAFF	TGTGCCAGCAGCTTACTTGTGGGGAGGGGCAGTGAAGCTTTCTTT
TRBV5-4	TRBJ1-2	TRBD1	once	CASRPGTGRGYTF	TGTGCCAGCAGACCCGGGACAGGGCGAGGCTACACCTTC
TRBV6-4	TRBJ2-1	-	-	CASSDHKSGNEQFF	TGTGCCAGCAGTGACCACAAGTCGGGGAATGAGCAGTTCTTC
TRBV30	TRBJ1-1	TRBD1	-	CAWSVISQGQAFF	TGTGCCTGGAGTGTGATTTCACAGGGACAGGCTTTCTTT
TRBV25-1	TRBJ1-5	TRBD1	-	CASSESGGLQPQHF	TGTGCCAGCAGTGAATCAGGGGGTCTACAGCCCCAGCATTTT
TRBV7-2	TRBJ2-1	TRBD1	-	CASSLQGAIYNEQFF	TGTGCCAGCAGCCTACAGGGGGCTATCTACAATGAGCAGTTCTTC
TRBV19	TRBJ2-4	-	-	CASSFLGQGAKNIQYF	TGTGCCAGTAGCTTTCTGGGGCAGGGAGCCAAAAACATTCAGTACTTC
TRBV25-1	TRBJ2-1	-	-	CASSEGSSYNEQFF	TGTGCCAGCAGTGAAGGGAGCTCCTACAATGAGCAGTTCTTC
TRBV19	TRBJ2-5	TRBD2	-	CASSPRTSGVQETQYF	TGTGCCAGTAGTCCCCGGACTAGCGGGGTCCAAGAGACCCAGTACTTC
TRBV5-1	TRBJ1-4	TRBD1	-	CASSPSGQAMNEKLFF	TGCGCCAGCAGCCCATCAGGACAGGCTATGAATGAAAAACTGTTTTTT
TRBV7-2	TRBJ1-2	TRBD1	-	CASSFSGGMANYGYTF	TGTGCCAGCAGCTTCTCAGGGGGCATGGCTAACTATGGCTACACCTTC
TRBV4-1	TRBJ1-1	-	-	CASSPLTSQGEAFF	TGCGCCAGCAGCCCCTTGACCTCACAGGGAGAAGCTTTCTTT
TRBV10-3	TRBJ2-2	-	-	CATDSLGSTGELFF	TGTGCCACGGACAGTCTAGGGAGCACCGGGGAGCTGTTTTTT
TRBV29-1	TRBJ2-1	TRBD2	-	CSVETSDPVSVNEQFF	TGCAGCGTTGAAACTAGCGATCCCGTATCGGTGAATGAGCAGTTCTTC
TRBV2	TRBJ2-3	-	-	CASSELTGSALTITQYF	TGTGCCAGCAGTGAATTGACTGGCTCCGCCCTTACGATCACGCAGTATTTT
TRBV7-2	TRBJ1-2	-	-	CASSLAGETGYGYTF	TGTGCCAGCAGCTTAGCCGGGGAGACGGGCTATGGCTACACCTTC